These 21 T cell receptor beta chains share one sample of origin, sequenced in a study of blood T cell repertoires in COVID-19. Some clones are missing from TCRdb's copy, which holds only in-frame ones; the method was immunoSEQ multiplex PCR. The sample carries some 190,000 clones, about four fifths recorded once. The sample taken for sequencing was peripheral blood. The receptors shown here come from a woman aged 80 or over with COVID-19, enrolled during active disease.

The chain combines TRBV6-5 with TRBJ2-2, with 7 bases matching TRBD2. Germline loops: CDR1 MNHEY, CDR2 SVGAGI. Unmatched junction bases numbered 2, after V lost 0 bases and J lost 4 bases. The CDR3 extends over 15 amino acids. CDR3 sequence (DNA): TGTGCCAGCAGTTACTCGCGGGGGACCACCGGGGAGCTGTTTTTT. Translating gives CASSYSRGTTGELFF.

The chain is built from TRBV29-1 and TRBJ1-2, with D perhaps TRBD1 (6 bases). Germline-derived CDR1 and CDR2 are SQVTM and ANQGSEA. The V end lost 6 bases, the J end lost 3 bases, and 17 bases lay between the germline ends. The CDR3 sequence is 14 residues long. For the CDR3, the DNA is TGCAGCGTAGTTGGGGTTGGGGGCTACTATGGCTACACCTTC. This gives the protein CSVVGVGGYYGYTF. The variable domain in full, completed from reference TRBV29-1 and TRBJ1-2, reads SAVISQKPSRDICQRGTSLTIQCQVDSQVTMMFWYRQQPGQSLTLIATANQGSEATYESGFVIDKFPISRPNLTFSTLTVSNMSPEDSSIYLCSVVGVGGYYGYTFGSGTRLTVV.

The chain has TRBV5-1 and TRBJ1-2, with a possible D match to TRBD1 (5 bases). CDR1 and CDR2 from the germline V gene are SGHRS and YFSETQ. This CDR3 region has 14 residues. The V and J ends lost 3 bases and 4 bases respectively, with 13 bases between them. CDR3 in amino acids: CASSSRQGTYGYTF. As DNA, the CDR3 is TGCGCCAGCAGCTCACGGCAGGGTACCTATGGCTACACCTTC.

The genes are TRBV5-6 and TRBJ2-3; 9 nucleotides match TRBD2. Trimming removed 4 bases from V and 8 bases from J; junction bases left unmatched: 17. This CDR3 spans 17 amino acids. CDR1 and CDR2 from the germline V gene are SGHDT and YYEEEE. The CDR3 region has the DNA TGTGCCAGCAGCGCACCCGCCGGCGGGAGGGCAAGTGGTACGCAGTATTTT. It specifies CASSAPAGGRASGTQYF. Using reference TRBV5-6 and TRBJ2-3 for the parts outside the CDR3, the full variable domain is DAGVTQSPTHLIKTRGQQVTLRCSPKSGHDTVSWYQQALGQGPQFIFQYYEEEERQRGNFPDRFSGHQFPNYSSELNVNALLLGDSALYLCASSAPAGGRASGTQYFGPGTRLTVL.

The DNA for the CDR3 is TGTGCCAGCAGGGACAGGGAAGGCAATCAGCCCCAGCATTTT. It codes for CASRDREGNQPQHF. The J gene is TRBJ1-5, the V gene TRBV3-1 (or the pseudogene TRBV3-2); 8 bases match TRBD1. V was clipped by 6 bases and J by 2 bases; unmatched bases: 3. In germline, CDR1 is LGHDT, CDR2 YNNKEL (reference sequence). This CDR3 is built from 14 residues.

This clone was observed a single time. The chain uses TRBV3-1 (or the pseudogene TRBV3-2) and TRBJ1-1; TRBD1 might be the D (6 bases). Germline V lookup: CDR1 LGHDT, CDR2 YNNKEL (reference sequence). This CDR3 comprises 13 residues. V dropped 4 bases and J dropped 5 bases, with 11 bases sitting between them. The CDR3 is CASSLAGATEAFF. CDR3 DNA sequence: TGTGCCAGCAGCCTTGCGGGGGCGACTGAAGCTTTCTTT.

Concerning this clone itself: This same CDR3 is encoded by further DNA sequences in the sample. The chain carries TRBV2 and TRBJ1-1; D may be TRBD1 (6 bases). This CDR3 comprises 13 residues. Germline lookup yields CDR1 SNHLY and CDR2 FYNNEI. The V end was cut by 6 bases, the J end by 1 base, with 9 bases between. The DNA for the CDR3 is TGTGCCAGCAGCCCGACAGGGAACACTGAAGCTTTCTTT. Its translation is CASSPTGNTEAFF. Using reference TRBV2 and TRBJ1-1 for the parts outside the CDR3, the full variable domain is EPEVTQTPSHQVTQMGQEVILRCVPISNHLYFYWYRQILGQKVEFLVSFYNNEISEKSEIFDDQFSVERPDGSNFTLKIRSTKLEDSAMYFCASSPTGNTEAFFGQGTRLTVV.

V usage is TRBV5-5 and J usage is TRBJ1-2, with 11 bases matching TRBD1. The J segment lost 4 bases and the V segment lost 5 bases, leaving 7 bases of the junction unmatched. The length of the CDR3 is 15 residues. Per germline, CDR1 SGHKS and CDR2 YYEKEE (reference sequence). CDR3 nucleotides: TGTGCCAGCAGGACCGGGACAGGGGGAGCCTATGGCTACACCTTC. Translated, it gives CASRTGTGGAYGYTF.

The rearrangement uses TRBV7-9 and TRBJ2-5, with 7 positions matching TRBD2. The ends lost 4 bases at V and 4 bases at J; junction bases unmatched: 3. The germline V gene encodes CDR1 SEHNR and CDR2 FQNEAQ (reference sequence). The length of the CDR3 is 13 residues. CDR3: CASSSSGGETQYF. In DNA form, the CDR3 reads TGTGCCAGCAGCTCCTCGGGGGGAGAGACCCAGTACTTC.

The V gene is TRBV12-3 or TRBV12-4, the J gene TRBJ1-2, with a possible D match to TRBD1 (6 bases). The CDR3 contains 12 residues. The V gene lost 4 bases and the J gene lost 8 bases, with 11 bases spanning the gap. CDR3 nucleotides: TGTGCCAGCAGTTATAGGGGGTTAGGCTACACCTTC. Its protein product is CASSYRGLGYTF.

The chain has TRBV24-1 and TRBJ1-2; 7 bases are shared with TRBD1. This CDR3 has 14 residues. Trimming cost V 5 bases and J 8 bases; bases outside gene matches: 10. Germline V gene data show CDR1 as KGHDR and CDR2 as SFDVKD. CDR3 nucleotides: TGTGCCACCAGTGGCGCGACAGGGCAGGGAGGCTACACCTTC. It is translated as CATSGATGQGGYTF.

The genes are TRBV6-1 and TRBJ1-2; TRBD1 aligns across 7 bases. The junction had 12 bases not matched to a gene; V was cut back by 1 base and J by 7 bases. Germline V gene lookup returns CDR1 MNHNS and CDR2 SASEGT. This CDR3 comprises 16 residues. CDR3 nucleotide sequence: TGTGCCAGCAGTGAAGTGATTGGACAGGTTCCTCCTGGCTACACCTTC. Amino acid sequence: CASSEVIGQVPPGYTF.

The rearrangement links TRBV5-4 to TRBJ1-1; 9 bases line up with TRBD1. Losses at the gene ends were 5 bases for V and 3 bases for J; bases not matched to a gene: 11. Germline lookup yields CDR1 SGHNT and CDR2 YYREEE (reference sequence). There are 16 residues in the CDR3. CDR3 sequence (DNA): TGTGCCAGCAGGGTACAGGGGGCAGGGGCTGACACTGAAGCTTTCTTT. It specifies CASRVQGAGADTEAFF.

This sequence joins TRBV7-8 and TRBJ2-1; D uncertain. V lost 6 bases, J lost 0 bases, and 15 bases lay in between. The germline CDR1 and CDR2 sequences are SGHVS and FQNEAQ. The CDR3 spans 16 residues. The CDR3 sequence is CASRRPRVSSYNEQFF. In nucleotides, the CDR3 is TGTGCCAGCAGACGTCCTCGCGTCTCCTCCTACAATGAGCAGTTCTTC.

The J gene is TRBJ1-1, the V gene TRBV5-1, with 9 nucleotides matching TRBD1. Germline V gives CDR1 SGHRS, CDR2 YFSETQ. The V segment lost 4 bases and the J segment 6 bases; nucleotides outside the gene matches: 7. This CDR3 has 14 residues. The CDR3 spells CASSRAGTGPEAFF. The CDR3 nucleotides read TGCGCCAGCAGCCGGGCCGGGACAGGGCCTGAAGCTTTCTTT.

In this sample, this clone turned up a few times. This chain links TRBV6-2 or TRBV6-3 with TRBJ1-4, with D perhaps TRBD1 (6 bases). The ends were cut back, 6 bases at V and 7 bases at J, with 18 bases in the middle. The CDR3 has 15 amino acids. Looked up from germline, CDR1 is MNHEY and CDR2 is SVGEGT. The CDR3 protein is CASSISAPRGEKLFF. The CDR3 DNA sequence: TGTGCCAGCAGCATATCAGCCCCCAGGGGTGAAAAACTGTTTTTT.

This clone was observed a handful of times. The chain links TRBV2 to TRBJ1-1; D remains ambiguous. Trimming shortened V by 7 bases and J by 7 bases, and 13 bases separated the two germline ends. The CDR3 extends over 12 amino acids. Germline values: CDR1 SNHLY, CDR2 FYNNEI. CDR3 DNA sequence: TGTGCCAGCACGACCTTCCCAGGTGAAGCTTTCTTT. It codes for CASTTFPGEAFF.

The CDR3 region has the DNA TGTGCCAGCAGCCGGCCGGGGGGCACCACTAACGAGCAGTACTTC. The encoded protein is CASSRPGGTTNEQYF. The chain couples TRBV7-8 to TRBJ2-7, with D possibly TRBD2 on 7 matching bases. Germline assignment: CDR1 SGHVS and CDR2 FQNEAQ. The CDR3 has 15 residues. Trimming removed 5 bases at V and 5 bases at J, with 19 bases between.

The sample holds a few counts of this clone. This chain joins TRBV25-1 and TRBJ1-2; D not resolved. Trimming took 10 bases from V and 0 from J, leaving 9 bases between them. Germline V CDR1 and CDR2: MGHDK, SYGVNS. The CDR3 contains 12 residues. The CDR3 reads CATQEANYGYTF. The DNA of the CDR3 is TGTGCCACCCAAGAGGCTAACTATGGCTACACCTTC.

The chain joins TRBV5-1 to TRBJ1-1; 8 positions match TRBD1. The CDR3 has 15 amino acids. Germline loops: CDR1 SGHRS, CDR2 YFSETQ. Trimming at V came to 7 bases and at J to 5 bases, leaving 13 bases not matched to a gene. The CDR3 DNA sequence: TGCGCCAGCGGAGCTCAGGGGGCGGGGAGTACTGAAGCTTTCTTT. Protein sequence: CASGAQGAGSTEAFF.

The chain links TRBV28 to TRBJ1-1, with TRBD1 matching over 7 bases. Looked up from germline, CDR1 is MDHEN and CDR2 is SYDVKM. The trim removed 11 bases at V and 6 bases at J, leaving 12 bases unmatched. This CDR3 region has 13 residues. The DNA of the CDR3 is TGTGCCGGGAAAGTGACAGGGATCCCTGAAGCTTTCTTT. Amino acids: CAGKVTGIPEAFF.